Here is one T cell receptor (beta chain) with its context. This receptor's antigen is unknown. Base quality data are lacking; no much larger clone is found one base away. This sample is part of a study of blood T cell repertoires in COVID-19 (dated by TCRdb to about 2020). About the full investigation: Samples covering the acute and convalescent phases of COVID-19 were provided by collaborators in the United States, Italy and Spain. The material from the prospective study consisted of cDNA or gDNA derived from T cells, B-cell-depleted T cells, or PBMCs. The dataset comprised deeply sampled blood TCRbeta repertoires from subjects exposed to, actively infected with, or recovered from COVID-19. A freely available public database, intended as a resource for researchers studying the immune response to SARS-CoV-2, is where the repertoires were released. Samples came from the ongoing ImmuneRACE study (first 160 participants) plus 1,254 subjects from 6 global collaborators. A de-identified subject ID, COVID-19 status, age in years and sex were almost always included in the sample metadata. Where available, HLA class I and class II types were obtained from metadata supplied by the sample provider rather than from assay-based typing.

TCRbeta CDR3 regions were amplified from genomic DNA by means of the immunoSEQ Assay, a bias-controlled multiplex PCR. Processing in the source paper ran as follows. The number of nucleated cells in each sample was estimated by amplification of reference gene primers within the assay. To quantify the absolute abundance of each unique TCRbeta CDR3 rearrangement, sequence reads were collapsed and filtered. Productive Simpson clonality was computed per sample as the square root of Simpson's diversity index over productive rearrangements. TCRdb retrieved this table from immuneACCESS and kept in-frame rearrangements only. Not all clones are present; in checked studies, unresolved V genes account for under half, and no reason is known for the remainder. V and J calls plus clone size are reproduced from that table; the DNA served to infer D and trimming. This sample has 490,000 or so clones in its table, and about 85% of those were observed once. The biggest ten clones account for approximately 8% of the sample.

General findings and caveats noted by the study authors: How much clinical and demographic metadata was included differed by source and by participant, and the metadata was provided uncurated.

Participants in the prospective study were aged roughly 18 to 100 years, lived in approximately 26 United States geographic areas, and enrolled through a virtual design. In the prospective study, cohorts were assigned on the basis of participant-reported clinical history obtained from a screening survey and a study questionnaire. For ImmuneRACE Cohort 3, a participant was defined as recovered based on two consecutive negative NP/OP PCR tests, clearance by a healthcare professional, or resolution of symptoms. Mobile phlebotomists in the prospective study collected whole blood, serum and a nasopharyngeal or oropharyngeal swab from every participant. Participants in the prospective study had the option to provide additional blood draws and questionnaires over a roughly two-month period. Before DNA extraction, prospective study blood samples were shipped either frozen or at room temperature. CDR3 length: 16 amino acids, cysteine to phenylalanine. CDR3 DNA is the only sequence kept; it has 48 bases, read in frame from the first base. The germline V gene provides CDR1 SGHTA and CDR2 FQGNSA. V was cut back by 2 bases and J by 0 bases, leaving a gap of 11 bases between them.

What was sequenced was PBMCs or T cells enriched from blood (not recorded which). The rearranged chain carries TRBV7-2 and TRBJ1-3; the D gene is possibly TRBD1, with 5 bases matching. The clonotype originates from a woman aged 60 to 75 who had recovered from COVID-19. The CDR3 region: CASSLTTGNSGNTIYF. The sequence in DNA is TGTGCCAGCAGCTTAACTACAGGCAACTCTGGAAACACCATATATTTT.